One and the same sample provided the 29 T cell receptor beta chains below, sequenced in a study of regulatory and conventional T cells in RAG deficiency. TCRdb's copy holds only in-frame clones and misses some; the assay was immunoSEQ multiplex PCR. The sample consists of 5,500 to 8,500 clones, roughly 78% of them appearing once. These records were also assigned to another study, of regulatory T cells. From that report: Amplification used 52 TRBV primers and 13 TRBJ primers.

The sequenced sample consisted of CD8+ T cells sorted from blood. Receptors originate from a human donor in good health.

This clone was recorded once. The V call is TRBV15, the J call TRBJ1-4, with D perhaps TRBD1 (6 bases). The CDR3 length is 17 residues. V was shortened by 1 base and J by 6 bases, with 18 bases between the two germline ends. Per germline, CDR1 LNHNV and CDR2 YYDKDF (reference sequence). The CDR3 sequence is CATSRGYGGRGDEKLFF. The CDR3 DNA reads TGTGCCACCAGCAGAGGTTATGGGGGGCGAGGGGATGAAAAACTGTTTTTT.

This chain links TRBV10-3 with TRBJ2-7, with 7 bases lining up with TRBD1. This CDR3 is built from 13 residues. V gave up 11 bases and J gave up 6 bases; unmatched junction bases: 13. Looked up from germline, CDR1 is ENHRY and CDR2 is SYGVKD. In DNA form, the CDR3 reads TGTGCCGTAAGTGACAGGGTTCGTGGCGAGCAGTACTTC. Amino acid sequence: CAVSDRVRGEQYF.

The V and J genes are TRBV6-1 and TRBJ2-7; D is ambiguous. Germline V gives CDR1 MNHNS, CDR2 SASEGT. V gave up 3 bases and J gave up 3 bases, with 12 bases separating them. The CDR3 covers 14 residues. The CDR3 protein is CASSDEDIDYEQYF. The CDR3 nucleotides are TGTGCCAGCAGTGACGAAGACATCGACTACGAGCAGTACTTC.

The chain uses TRBV6-5 and TRBJ1-5, with unresolved D. V was clipped by 8 bases and J by 6 bases, with 11 bases between them. This CDR3 is 12 amino acids long. Germline assignment: CDR1 MNHEY and CDR2 SVGAGI. This CDR3 reads CASGLTSQPQHF. Here the CDR3 DNA reads TGTGCCAGCGGCCTGACTAGTCAGCCCCAGCATTTT.

V gene TRBV5-1 combines with J gene TRBJ1-1; tentatively, D is TRBD1 (5 bases). The germline CDR1 and CDR2 sequences are SGHRS and YFSETQ. This CDR3 comprises 13 residues. Trimming shortened V by 0 bases and J by 4 bases, and 7 bases separated the two germline ends. The CDR3 spells CASSLGRGTEAFF. Here the CDR3 DNA reads TGCGCCAGCAGCTTGGGAAGGGGCACTGAAGCTTTCTTT.

V is TRBV11-3 and J is TRBJ2-3; D may match TRBD1 or TRBD2 (5 bases each). V was trimmed by 5 bases and J by 2 bases, leaving 11 bases between them. Germline assignment: CDR1 SGHNT and CDR2 YENEEA. CDR3 size: 14 residues. The CDR3 sequence: CASSERDLTDTQYF. Here the CDR3 DNA reads TGTGCCAGCAGCGAGAGGGACCTCACAGATACGCAGTATTTT. The full variable domain, with the rest looked up from reference TRBV11-3 and TRBJ2-3, is EAGVVQSPRYKIIEKKQPVAFWCNPISGHNTLYWYLQNLGQGPELLIRYENEEAVDDSQLPKDRFSAERLKGVDSTLKIQPAELGDSAVYLCASSERDLTDTQYFGPGTRLTVL.

The genes are TRBV6-5 and TRBJ1-1, with TRBD1 matching over 7 bases. CDR3 length: 15 amino acids. Germline V gene data show CDR1 as MNHEY and CDR2 as SVGAGI. V lost 5 bases, J lost 0 bases, and 6 bases stayed unmatched. The CDR3 DNA reads TGTGCCAGCAGTCCCACAGGGGCCCTGAACACTGAAGCTTTCTTT. It translates to CASSPTGALNTEAFF.

Note on this clone: At one end the junction does not follow the germline gene, possibly because of a read error. The chain links TRBV5-1 to TRBJ2-7; 9 positions match TRBD2. From germline, CDR1 is SGHRS and CDR2 YFSETQ. The CDR3 is 14 amino acids. The DNA of the CDR3 is TGCGCCAGCAGCTTGGGTAGCGGGAGTTACGCGCAGTACTTC. Protein sequence: CASSLGSGSYAQYF.

The chain links TRBV2 to TRBJ1-2; TRBD1 might be the D (5 bases). The CDR3 totals 16 residues. Germline CDR1 and CDR2: SNHLY and FYNNEI. Trimming left V 10 bases short and J 3 bases short, with 24 bases between. In DNA form, the CDR3 reads TGTGCCACTACGGTGGGACGTGGAGTCACCCACTATGGCTACACCTTC. This gives the protein CATTVGRGVTHYGYTF.

This chain connects TRBV11-2 to TRBJ2-7, with 8 bases aligning to TRBD1. This CDR3 region has 16 residues. The germline CDR1 and CDR2 sequences are SGHAT and FQNNGV. The V and J ends lost 1 base and 2 bases, in that order; junction bases with no gene match: 7. The CDR3 sequence is CASSLGAGTGTYEQYF. Written as DNA, the CDR3 is TGTGCCAGCAGCTTAGGGGCCGGGACAGGAACCTACGAGCAGTACTTC.

The V and J genes are TRBV23-1 and TRBJ1-5, with D possibly being TRBD1 (6 bases). TRBV23-1 is flagged as an ORF with uncertain function. Trimming cost V 2 bases and J 4 bases, with 18 bases left between them. The CDR3 spans 17 residues. CDR3 region: CASSQTKGGGPNQPQHF. Written as DNA, the CDR3 is TGCGCCAGCAGTCAAACCAAAGGGGGAGGTCCTAATCAGCCCCAGCATTTT.

V gene TRBV10-3 combines with J gene TRBJ2-3, with 8 positions matching TRBD2. J lost 4 bases, V lost 2 bases, and 14 bases had no gene match. The germline V gene encodes CDR1 ENHRY and CDR2 SYGVKD. The CDR3 covers 18 residues. The CDR3 coding sequence is TGTGCCATCAGTGAGCCATTCACAGCGGGGGCGGTGGCAGATACGCAGTATTTT. Translating it yields CAISEPFTAGAVADTQYF.

By share, this clone counts as large (0.1 to 1%). V is TRBV6-1 and J is TRBJ2-7, with 7 bases lining up with TRBD1. J gave up 6 bases and V 5 bases, and 4 bases lay outside the gene matches. CDR1 is MNHNS, CDR2 SASEGT, per germline. This CDR3 is built from 12 residues. CDR3 DNA: TGTGCCAGCAGTTCGACAGGGCGCGAGCAGTACTTC. Translated, it gives CASSSTGREQYF.

The CDR3 region is CASSLYREPEAFF. CDR3 nucleotide sequence: TGTGCCAGCAGCCTTTACCGGGAGCCCGAAGCTTTCTTT. The chain combines TRBV7-8 with TRBJ1-1, with D uncertain. The V end lost 5 bases, the J end lost 8 bases, and 15 bases lay between the germline ends. Germline V gene sequence: CDR1 SGHVS, CDR2 FQNEAQ. The CDR3 totals 13 residues.

This clone is a singleton in its sample. The rearrangement links TRBV5-1 to TRBJ1-2; no firm D call. The CDR3 consists of 13 residues. V dropped 2 bases and J dropped 6 bases, with 11 bases sitting between them. The V gene's germline CDR1 is SGHRS and CDR2 YFSETQ. CDR3 sequence (DNA): TGCGCCAGCAGCTTCGGCAGCTCACATGGCTACACCTTC. It specifies CASSFGSSHGYTF.

In this sample, this clone turned up a few times. The rearrangement joins TRBV6-1 to TRBJ2-2; D unclear. The germline CDR1 and CDR2 sequences are MNHNS and SASEGT. This CDR3 comprises 12 residues. The V end was cut by 6 bases, the J end by 5 bases, with 7 bases between. The CDR3 nucleotides read TGTGCCAGCAGGGCTGAAACCGGGGAGCTGTTTTTT. Amino acids: CASRAETGELFF.

The chain uses TRBV19 and TRBJ2-7; TRBD1 is a possible D gene (6 bases). Germline V lookup: CDR1 LNHDA, CDR2 SQIVND (reference sequence). This CDR3 is built from 15 residues. V dropped 1 base and J dropped 3 bases, with 13 bases sitting between them. The CDR3: CASSIGRGAVYEQYF. The CDR3 region has the DNA TGTGCCAGTAGTATAGGCAGGGGCGCCGTCTACGAGCAGTACTTC. Drawing the rest from reference TRBV19 and TRBJ2-7, the complete variable domain is DGGITQSPKYLFRKEGQNVTLSCEQNLNHDAMYWYRQDPGQGLRLIYYSQIVNDFQKGDIAEGYSVSREKKESFPLTVTSAQKNPTAFYLCASSIGRGAVYEQYFGPGTRLTVT.

V is TRBV11-2 and J is TRBJ1-1, with TRBD1 identical over 9 bases. V gave up 5 bases and J gave up 1 base; unmatched junction bases: 8. This CDR3 is built from 16 residues. In germline, CDR1 is SGHAT, CDR2 FQNNGV. The CDR3 region is CASSPGQGAGNTEAFF. The CDR3 nucleotides read TGTGCCAGCAGCCCGGGACAGGGAGCGGGGAACACTGAAGCTTTCTTT. Full variable domain (remainder filled in from reference TRBV11-2 and TRBJ1-1): EAGVAQSPRYKIIEKRQSVAFWCNPISGHATLYWYQQILGQGPKLLIQFQNNGVVDDSQLPKDRFSAERLKGVDSTLKIQPAKLEDSAVYLCASSPGQGAGNTEAFFGQGTRLTVV.

This clone was counted a few times. The chain links TRBV7-9 to TRBJ1-2; D is perhaps TRBD1 (6 bases). Between the trimmed V and J ends, which lost 5 bases and 8 bases, there was a span of 9 bases. CDR1 is SEHNR and CDR2 is FQNEAQ in the germline V gene (reference sequence). The CDR3 consists of 11 residues. The CDR3 DNA is TGTGCCAGCAGCCACAGGGAGGGCTACACCTTC. It codes for CASSHREGYTF.

The chain has TRBV7-9 and TRBJ1-2; D is perhaps TRBD1 (5 bases). CDR3 length: 11 residues. Trimming took off 8 bases at V and 6 bases at J, with 10 bases between the two ends. The germline CDR1 and CDR2 sequences are SEHNR and FQNEAQ (reference sequence). CDR3 protein: CASAGGDGYTF. The CDR3 DNA follows: TGTGCCAGCGCCGGAGGGGATGGCTACACCTTC.

This clone occurred once. The chain is built from TRBV9 and TRBJ2-2; 7 nucleotides match TRBD1. The germline V gene has CDR1 SGDLS and CDR2 YYNGEE. CDR3 length: 13 amino acids. The J segment lost 6 bases and the V segment lost 2 bases, leaving 1 base of the junction unmatched. The CDR3 loop is CASSVQGAGELFF. CDR3 nucleotides: TGTGCCAGCAGCGTGCAGGGGGCCGGGGAGCTGTTTTTT.

The rearrangement joins TRBV9 to TRBJ1-2; the match to TRBD1 covers 7 bases. The germline V gene has CDR1 SGDLS and CDR2 YYNGEE. J lost 2 bases, V lost 3 bases, and 13 bases had no gene match. This CDR3 has 17 residues. The CDR3 DNA reads as TGTGCCAGCAGCGGGACCGGGACAGAGAGAACAAACTATGGCTACACCTTC. Amino acids: CASSGTGTERTNYGYTF.

The rearrangement links TRBV7-8 to TRBJ1-5, with unresolved D. Germline CDR1 and CDR2: SGHVS and FQNEAQ. V lost 5 bases, J lost 0 bases, and 11 bases lay in between. This CDR3 comprises 15 residues. The CDR3 loop reads CASSRDIYSNQPQHF. Written as DNA, the CDR3 is TGTGCCAGCAGCCGCGACATCTATAGCAATCAGCCCCAGCATTTT.

The V gene is TRBV19, the J gene TRBJ1-1, with TRBD1 identical over 9 bases. The CDR3 has 14 residues. Germline assignment: CDR1 LNHDA and CDR2 SQIVND (reference sequence). The ends lost 6 bases at V and 0 bases at J; junction bases unmatched: 2. CDR3 in amino acids: CASRRDRVNTEAFF. CDR3 DNA: TGTGCCAGTAGGAGGGACAGGGTGAACACTGAAGCTTTCTTT. Using reference TRBV19 and TRBJ1-1 for the parts outside the CDR3, the full variable domain is DGGITQSPKYLFRKEGQNVTLSCEQNLNHDAMYWYRQDPGQGLRLIYYSQIVNDFQKGDIAEGYSVSREKKESFPLTVTSAQKNPTAFYLCASRRDRVNTEAFFGQGTRLTVV.

This chain links TRBV28 with TRBJ2-7, with D maybe TRBD2 (6 bases). Trimming removed 5 bases from V and 4 bases from J, with 18 bases in between. Germline CDR1 MDHEN, CDR2 SYDVKM. CDR3 length: 15 residues. CDR3 amino acids: CASSLPGDMGYEQYF. The CDR3 bases are TGTGCCAGCAGTCTACCGGGGGATATGGGGTACGAGCAGTACTTC.

Turning to this clone: The sample contains more than one DNA sequence encoding this CDR3. This rearrangement joins TRBV7-2 to TRBJ2-1; 13 nucleotides line up with TRBD2. V shed 0 bases, J shed 7 bases, and the junction held 6 bases outside the gene matches. Germline V gene lookup returns CDR1 SGHTA and CDR2 FQGNSA. The CDR3 spans 17 residues. CDR3 in DNA: TGTGCCAGCAGCTTAGCTAGGACTAGCGGGGGTCGAAATGAGCAGTTCTTC. It specifies CASSLARTSGGRNEQFF.

The CDR3 DNA sequence: TGTGCCAGCACCGGGCTCAGGGGTGGGGCCAACGTCCTGACTTTC. Its protein product is CASTGLRGGANVLTF. This chain joins TRBV7-9 and TRBJ2-6; possibly TRBD1 for D (6 bases). The germline V gene has CDR1 SEHNR and CDR2 FQNEAQ (reference sequence). This CDR3 is built from 15 residues. V was clipped by 7 bases and J by 3 bases, with 13 bases between them.

This clone occurred a few times. This chain links TRBV4-1 with TRBJ1-4, with 7 bases aligning to TRBD1. Germline loops: CDR1 MGHRA, CDR2 YSYEKL. V gave up 2 bases and J gave up 14 bases; unmatched junction bases: 11. The CDR3 is made up of 14 amino acids. The CDR3 region has the DNA TGCGCCAGCAGCCAATACCAAGACAGGGAATCTCTGTTTTTT. This sequence encodes CASSQYQDRESLFF.

V is TRBV6-9 and J is TRBJ2-5, with TRBD2 matching over 10 bases. Trimming removed 4 bases from V and 3 bases from J; junction bases left unmatched: 2. The CDR3 is 14 residues long. The V gene's germline CDR1 is MNHGY and CDR2 SVAAGI. Here the CDR3 reads CASSCTSGEETQYF. In nucleotides, the CDR3 is TGTGCCAGCAGTTGCACTAGCGGGGAAGAGACCCAGTACTTC.